This entry features one T cell receptor (beta chain) sequence. Its antigen is unknown. Donors had nominal health at sampling but likely had unrecorded immune exposures. Amplification used 60 Vbeta primers and 13 Jbeta primers. Produced via immunoSEQ multiplex PCR; TCRdb's table is partial and in-frame only. The profile shows around 180,000 clones, less than 85% of them singletons. This CDR3 spans 13 amino acids. V was pared by 0 bases and J by 5 bases, with 6 bases between. Germline-derived CDR1 and CDR2 are SGHRS and YFSETQ. The record originates from a study of cytomegalovirus exposure and HLA in healthy donors. Across the study: Of about 400 genotyped donors, 81% clustered with self-reported Caucasian donors.

Study-wide points: As confirmed in vitro, a few CMV-associated chains were specific for CMV antigens.

Sequenced: PBMCs. The chain joins TRBV5-1 to TRBJ2-1; D not certain. This clonotype originated in a man aged 18 to 30 in good health and CMV-seronegative. This chain's CDR3 is CASSLELNNEQFF. The CDR3 DNA follows: TGCGCCAGCAGCTTGGAACTTAACAATGAGCAGTTCTTC.